The 14 T cell receptor beta chains given below trace back to one sample, sequenced in a study of blood T cells in healthy people across ages. The use of a sample-barcoded 5' primer and a J-beta primer mix characterized a second PCR of roughly 6 to 11 cycles. TCRdb re-derived calls from the 5' RACE reads in MiXCR, one entry per CDR3 protein. The sample shows over 1,500,000 distinct CDR3 sequences, roughly 43% of them seen only once. Sequences were obtained from blood. The receptors were gathered from a human donor in good health.

The chain joins TRBV6-6 to TRBJ2-6; D might be TRBD2 (6 bases). V lost 0 bases and J lost 4, with 10 bases in between. This CDR3 has 16 residues. Per germline, CDR1 MNHNY and CDR2 SVGAGI (reference sequence). The CDR3 loop reads CASSYSRGFGANVLTF. The CDR3 coding sequence is TGTGCCAGCAGTTACTCCCGGGGGTTCGGGGCCAACGTCCTGACTTTC.

In this sample, this clonotype turned up once. The chain combines TRBV12-3 or TRBV12-4 with TRBJ1-1; D ambiguous. The CDR3 is made up of 13 amino acids. V dropped 6 bases and J dropped 4 bases, with 12 bases sitting between them. CDR3: CASRLTLGTEAFF. DNA of the CDR3: TGTGCCAGCAGATTAACACTTGGCACTGAAGCTTTCTTT.

This clonotype appeared a few times. The gene calls are TRBV4-3 and TRBJ1-2; no reliable D call. Trimming pared 0 bases from V and 6 bases from J, leaving 11 bases between. This CDR3 contains 14 residues. CDR1 LGHNA and CDR2 YSLEER come from the germline V gene. In DNA form, the CDR3 reads TGCGCCAGCAGCCAAGATCCGGTTGGGGATGGCTACACCTTC. Encoded protein: CASSQDPVGDGYTF.

V and J are TRBV20-1 and TRBJ2-5; 8 bases map to TRBD2. This CDR3 has 13 amino acids. The V gene end was trimmed by 7 bases and the J gene end by 1 base; junction bases not matched to a gene: 5. The germline gives CDR1 DFQATT, CDR2 SNEGSKA (reference sequence). The CDR3 bases are TGCAGTGTCGAGCGGGGGAGCCAAGAGACCCAGTACTTC. Protein sequence: CSVERGSQETQYF.

The chain has TRBV7-2 and TRBJ2-2, with a tentative D call TRBD2 (5 bases). The germline V and J ends were trimmed by 5 bases and 2 bases, with 12 bases remaining between them. This CDR3 has 15 residues. Germline V gives CDR1 SGHTA, CDR2 FQGNSA. The CDR3 loop is CASSPRTRNTGELFF. DNA for the CDR3: TGTGCCAGCAGCCCTCGGACTCGAAACACCGGGGAGCTGTTTTTT.

In this sample, this clonotype turned up a few times. The chain employs TRBV7-8 and TRBJ2-7; D might be TRBD1 or TRBD2, each matching 5 bases. V was pared by 1 base and J by 0 bases, with 13 bases between. CDR3 length: 16 residues. Germline loops: CDR1 SGHVS, CDR2 FQNEAQ. CDR3 amino acids: CASSLDRQRDSYEQYF. The CDR3 coding sequence is TGTGCCAGCAGCTTAGATCGACAGAGGGACTCCTACGAGCAGTACTTC.

The gene calls are TRBV20-1 and TRBJ2-7; weak D call: TRBD2 (6 bases). CDR1 is DFQATT and CDR2 is SNEGSKA in the germline V gene (reference sequence). This CDR3 has 17 residues. V was shortened by 1 base and J by 1 base, with 20 bases between the two germline ends. The CDR3 spells CSARGELAGRLSYEQYF. The CDR3 nucleotides are TGCAGTGCTAGAGGTGAACTGGCGGGGAGATTGTCCTACGAGCAGTACTTC.

This rearrangement joins TRBV5-1 to TRBJ2-4; D might be TRBD1 (7 bases). The CDR3 runs to 15 residues. Trimming pared 0 bases from V and 3 bases from J, leaving 10 bases between. CDR1 and CDR2 from the germline V gene are SGHRS and YFSETQ. The CDR3 spells CASSLAGGRKNIQYF. The DNA for the CDR3 is TGCGCCAGCAGCTTGGCAGGGGGGCGCAAAAACATTCAGTACTTC. The full variable domain, in which reference TRBV5-1 and TRBJ2-4 provide the parts outside the CDR3, is KAGVTQTPRYLIKTRGQQVTLSCSPISGHRSVSWYQQTPGQGLQFLFEYFSETQRNKGNFPGRFSGRQFSNSRSEMNVSTLELGDSALYLCASSLAGGRKNIQYFGAGTRLSVL.

This clonotype was seen only once. The J gene is TRBJ2-3, the V gene TRBV20-1, with TRBD2 matching over 7 bases. With V trimmed by 0 bases and J by 2 bases, 8 bases remained unmatched. This CDR3 comprises 16 residues. The germline V gene encodes CDR1 DFQATT and CDR2 SNEGSKA (reference sequence). In DNA, the CDR3 is TGCAGTGCTAGAGATAGAGGACTAGTCATCACAGATACGCAGTATTTT. Amino acid sequence: CSARDRGLVITDTQYF.

This clonotype has a handful of counts. Germline is not matched at one junction end, which may reflect a read error. The rearrangement uses TRBV12-3 or TRBV12-4 and TRBJ1-4; possibly TRBD1 for D (6 bases). CDR3 size: 19 residues. In nucleotides, the CDR3 is TGTGCCAGTAGTTTAAACTGGCAGGGGCAGTTCTCAACTAATGAAAAACTGTTTTTT. The encoded protein is CASSLNWQGQFSTNEKLFF.

This clonotype was observed a few times. Written as DNA, the CDR3 is TGCAGCGTTGAAAATACCGGGACAGGGGAGGGTTATAGCAATCAGCCCCAGCATTTT. Encoded protein: CSVENTGTGEGYSNQPQHF. V is TRBV29-1 and J is TRBJ1-5; TRBD1 matches at 10 bases. CDR1 is SQVTM and CDR2 is ANQGSEA in the germline V gene. The CDR3 is made up of 19 amino acids. With 2 bases clipped from V and 0 bases from J, the junction kept 13 bases outside the gene matches. Full variable domain (rest looked up from reference TRBV29-1 and TRBJ1-5): SAVISQKPSRDICQRGTSLTIQCQVDSQVTMMFWYRQQPGQSLTLIATANQGSEATYESGFVIDKFPISRPNLTFSTLTVSNMSPEDSSIYLCSVENTGTGEGYSNQPQHFGDGTRLSIL.

As for this clonotype: The DNA is left out, because the CDR3 cannot be placed on it with certainty; the CDR3 is given as TCRdb lists it. This chain joins TRBV29-1 and TRBJ1-2; the table's D gene call, TRBD1, was not cross checked with the DNA. From its first to its last residue, the CDR3 has 13 amino acids. Per germline, CDR1 SQVTM and CDR2 ANQGSEA. CDR3 protein: CSVGKGTGQRDTF.

The rearrangement joins TRBV5-1 to TRBJ2-5; 7 bases agree with TRBD1. The CDR3 extends over 13 amino acids. The V segment lost 4 bases and the J segment 0 bases; nucleotides outside the gene matches: 0. CDR1 and CDR2 (germline): SGHRS, YFSETQ. The CDR3 nucleotides are TGCGCCAGCAGCGGACAGGACCAAGAGACCCAGTACTTC. Its translation is CASSGQDQETQYF.

This clonotype was found a few times. CDR3 amino acids: CASSRALSGNIQYF. For the CDR3, the DNA is TGTGCCAGCAGCCGAGCACTCTCGGGAAACATTCAGTACTTC. This chain joins TRBV7-2 and TRBJ2-4; D ambiguous. The CDR3 is made up of 14 amino acids. CDR1 is SGHTA, CDR2 FQGNSA, per germline. With 5 bases removed from V and 6 bases from J, the gap between germline ends came to 14 bases.